This TCR beta chain was profiled in a study of shared clonotypes between healthy human individuals. The length of the CDR3 is 15 residues. Trimming took 5 bases from V and 5 from J; bases not matched to a gene: 8. The V gene's germline CDR1 is SEHNR and CDR2 FQNEAQ (reference sequence). Generated by immunoSEQ multiplex PCR, the TCRdb table keeps only in-frame clones and is missing some. Among around 1,900,000 clones listed, 93% were seen once. Naive CD8 cells lacked CD45RO and underwent positive selection for CCR7, leaving out terminally differentiated effector memory CD45RA+ cells. The sequencing sample was made of naive CD8+ T cells from PBMCs. The source of this sequence is a man younger than 35 in good health. Some clones in this sample may be carry-over from other donors' samples. The rearrangement links TRBV7-9 to TRBJ1-4; the match to TRBD1 covers 7 bases. CDR3 protein: CASSPAGTENEKLFF. CDR3 in DNA: TGTGCCAGCAGCCCAGCCGGGACAGAGAATGAAAAACTGTTTTTT. The variable domain in full, completed from reference TRBV7-9 and TRBJ1-4, reads DTGVSQNPRHKITKRGQNVTFRCDPISEHNRLYWYRQTLGQGPEFLTYFQNEAQLEKSRLLSDRFSAERPKGSFSTLEIQRTEQGDSAMYLCASSPAGTENEKLFFGSGTQLSVL.